Below, one T cell receptor beta chain is given with its context. The junction departs from germline at one end; a sequencing error may be responsible. Method: immunoSEQ multiplex PCR; TCRdb's copy keeps in-frame clones and lacks some. The sample contains 58,000 or so clones, over 75% of which appear only once. The CDR3 is 13 residues long. In germline, CDR1 is SGHDT, CDR2 YYEEEE. Systemic immunosuppression or a history of autoimmune disease excluded patients. At cycle 4 day 1, cycle 7 day 1, and baseline, blood was sampled. This entry is derived from a study of OX40 agonist ivuxolimab in advanced cancers. For the study at large: Each dose-escalation patient presented with hepatocellular carcinoma, melanoma, renal cell or head and neck cancer. In three patients, partial responses were observed, one with hepatocellular carcinoma and two with cutaneous melanoma.

The TCR sequence derives from an adult with an advanced solid tumor such as melanoma, head and neck, liver or kidney cancer. The sequencing used CD4+ or CD8+ T cells sorted from blood, collected in a trial of the OX40 agonist ivuxolimab. The chain couples TRBV5-6 to TRBJ2-7; D gene ambiguous. The CDR3 here is CASSLDVQYEQYF. CDR3 nucleotide sequence: TGTGCCAGCAGTTTGGACGTCCAATACGAGCAGTACTTC.